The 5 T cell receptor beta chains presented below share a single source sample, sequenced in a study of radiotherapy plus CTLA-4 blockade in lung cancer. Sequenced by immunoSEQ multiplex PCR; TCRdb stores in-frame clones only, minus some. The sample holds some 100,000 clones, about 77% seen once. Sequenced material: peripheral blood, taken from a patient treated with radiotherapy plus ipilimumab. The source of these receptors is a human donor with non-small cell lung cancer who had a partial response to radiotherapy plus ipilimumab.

The CDR3 here is CASSQGGAGGDYGYTF. CDR3 nucleotide sequence: TGCGCCAGCAGCCAAGGTGGGGCAGGGGGCGACTATGGCTACACCTTC. The chain recombines TRBV4-1 with TRBJ1-2; 8 bases are shared with TRBD1. This CDR3 region has 16 residues. V shed 1 base, J shed 3 bases, and the junction held 7 bases outside the gene matches. From germline, CDR1 is MGHRA and CDR2 YSYEKL.

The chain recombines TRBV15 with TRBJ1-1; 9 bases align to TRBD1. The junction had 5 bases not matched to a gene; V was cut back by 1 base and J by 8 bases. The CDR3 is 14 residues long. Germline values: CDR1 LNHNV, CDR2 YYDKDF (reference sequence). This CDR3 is CATSRAAGTGEAFF. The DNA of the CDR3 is TGTGCCACCAGCAGAGCCGCCGGGACAGGGGAAGCTTTCTTT.

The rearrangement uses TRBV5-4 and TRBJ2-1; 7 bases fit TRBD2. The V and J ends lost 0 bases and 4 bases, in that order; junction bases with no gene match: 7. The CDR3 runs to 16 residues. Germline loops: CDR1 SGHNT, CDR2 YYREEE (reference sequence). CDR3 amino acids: CASSLGGSGTYNEQFF. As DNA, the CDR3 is TGTGCCAGCAGCTTGGGAGGGAGCGGGACGTACAATGAGCAGTTCTTC.

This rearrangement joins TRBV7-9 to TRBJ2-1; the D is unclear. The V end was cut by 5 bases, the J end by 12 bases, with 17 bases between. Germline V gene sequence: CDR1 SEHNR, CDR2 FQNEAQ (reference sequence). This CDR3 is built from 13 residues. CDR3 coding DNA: TGTGCCAGCAGCGCCCCGACACGTCTTTGGCAGTTCTTC. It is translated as CASSAPTRLWQFF. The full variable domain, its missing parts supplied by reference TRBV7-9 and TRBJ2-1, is DTGVSQNPRHKITKRGQNVTFRCDPISEHNRLYWYRQTLGQGPEFLTYFQNEAQLEKSRLLSDRFSAERPKGSFSTLEIQRTEQGDSAMYLCASSAPTRLWQFFGPGTRLTVL.

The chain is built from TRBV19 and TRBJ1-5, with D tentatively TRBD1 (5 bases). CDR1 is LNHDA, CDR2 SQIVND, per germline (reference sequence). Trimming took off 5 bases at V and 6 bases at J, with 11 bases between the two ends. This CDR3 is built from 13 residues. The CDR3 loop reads CASSPQGSQPQHF. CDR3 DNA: TGTGCCAGTAGTCCTCAGGGTTCTCAGCCCCAGCATTTT.